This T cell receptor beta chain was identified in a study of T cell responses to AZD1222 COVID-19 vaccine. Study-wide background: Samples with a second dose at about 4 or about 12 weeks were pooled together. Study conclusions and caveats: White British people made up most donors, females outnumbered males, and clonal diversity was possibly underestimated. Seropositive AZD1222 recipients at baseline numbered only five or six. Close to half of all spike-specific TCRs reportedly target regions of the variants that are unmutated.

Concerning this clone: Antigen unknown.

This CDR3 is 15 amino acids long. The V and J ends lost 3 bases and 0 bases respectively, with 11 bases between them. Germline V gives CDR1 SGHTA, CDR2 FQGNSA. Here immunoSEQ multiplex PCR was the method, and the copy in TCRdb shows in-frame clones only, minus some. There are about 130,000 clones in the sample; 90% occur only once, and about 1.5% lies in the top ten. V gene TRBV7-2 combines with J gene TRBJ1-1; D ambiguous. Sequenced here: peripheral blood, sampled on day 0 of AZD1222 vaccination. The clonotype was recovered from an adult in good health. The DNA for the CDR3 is TGTGCCAGCAGCTTGGACGAGGGTATGAACACTGAAGCTTTCTTT. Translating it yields CASSLDEGMNTEAFF.